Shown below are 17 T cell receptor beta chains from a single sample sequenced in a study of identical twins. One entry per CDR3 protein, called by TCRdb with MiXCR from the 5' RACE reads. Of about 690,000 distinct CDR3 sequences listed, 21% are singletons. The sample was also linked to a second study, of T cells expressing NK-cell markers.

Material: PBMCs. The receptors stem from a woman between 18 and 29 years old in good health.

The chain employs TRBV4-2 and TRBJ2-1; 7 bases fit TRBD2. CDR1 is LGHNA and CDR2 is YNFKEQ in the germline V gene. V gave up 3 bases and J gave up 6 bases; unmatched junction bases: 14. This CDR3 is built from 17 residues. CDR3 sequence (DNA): TGTGCCAGCAGCCAGGGGGACCCGGGACTACCCTTCAATGAGCAGTTCTTC. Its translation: CASSQGDPGLPFNEQFF.

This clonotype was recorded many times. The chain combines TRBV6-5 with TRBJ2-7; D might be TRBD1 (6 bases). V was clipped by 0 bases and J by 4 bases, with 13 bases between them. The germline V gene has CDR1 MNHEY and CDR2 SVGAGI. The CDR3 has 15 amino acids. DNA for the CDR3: TGTGCCAGCAGTTACTCGATTAACAGGGCGTACGAGCAGTACTTC. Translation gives CASSYSINRAYEQYF.

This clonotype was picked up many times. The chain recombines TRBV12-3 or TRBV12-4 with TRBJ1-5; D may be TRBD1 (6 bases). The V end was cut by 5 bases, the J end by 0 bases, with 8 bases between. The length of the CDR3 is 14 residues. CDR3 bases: TGTGCCAGCAGTAACAGGGTTAGCAATCAGCCCCAGCATTTT. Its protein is CASSNRVSNQPQHF.

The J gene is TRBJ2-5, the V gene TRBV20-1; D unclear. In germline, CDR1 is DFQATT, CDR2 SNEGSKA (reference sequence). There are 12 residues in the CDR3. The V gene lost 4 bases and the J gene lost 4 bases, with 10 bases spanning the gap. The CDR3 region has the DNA TGCAGTGCTACTTCCCCGGGAGAGACCCAGTACTTC. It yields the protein CSATSPGETQYF.

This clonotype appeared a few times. CDR3 coding DNA: TGTGCCAGCAGTAGGTATACTAGCGGGGGACGTGATACGCAGTATTTT. Its protein product is CASSRYTSGGRDTQYF. The chain joins TRBV12-3 or TRBV12-4 to TRBJ2-3, with TRBD2 matching over 11 bases. Trimming cost V 5 bases and J 6 bases; bases outside gene matches: 10. The CDR3 covers 16 residues.

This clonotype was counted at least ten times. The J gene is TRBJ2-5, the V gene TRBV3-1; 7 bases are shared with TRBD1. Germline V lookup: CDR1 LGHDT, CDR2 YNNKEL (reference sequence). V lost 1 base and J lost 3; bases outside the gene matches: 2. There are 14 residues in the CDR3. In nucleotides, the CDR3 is TGTGCCAGCAGCCAAGGGGGGACAGAAGAGACCCAGTACTTC. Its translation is CASSQGGTEETQYF.

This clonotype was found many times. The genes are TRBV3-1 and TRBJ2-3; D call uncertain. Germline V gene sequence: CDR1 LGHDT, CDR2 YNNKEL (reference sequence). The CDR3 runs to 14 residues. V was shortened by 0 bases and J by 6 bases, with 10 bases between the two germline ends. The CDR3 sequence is CASSQDGWWDTQYF. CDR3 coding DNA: TGTGCCAGCAGCCAAGATGGATGGTGGGATACGCAGTATTTT.

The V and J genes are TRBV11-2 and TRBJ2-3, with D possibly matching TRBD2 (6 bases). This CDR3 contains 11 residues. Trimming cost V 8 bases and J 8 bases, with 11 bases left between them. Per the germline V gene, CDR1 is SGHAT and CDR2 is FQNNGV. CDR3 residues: CASRDSGTQYF. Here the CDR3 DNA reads TGTGCCAGCCGGGACTCTGGTACGCAGTATTTT.

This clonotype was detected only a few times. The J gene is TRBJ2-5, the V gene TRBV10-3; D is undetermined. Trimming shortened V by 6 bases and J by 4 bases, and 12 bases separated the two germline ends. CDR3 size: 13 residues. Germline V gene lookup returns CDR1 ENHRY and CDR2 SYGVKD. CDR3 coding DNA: TGTGCCATCAGGGAAAGTGCCTCAGAGACCCAGTACTTC. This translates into CAIRESASETQYF.

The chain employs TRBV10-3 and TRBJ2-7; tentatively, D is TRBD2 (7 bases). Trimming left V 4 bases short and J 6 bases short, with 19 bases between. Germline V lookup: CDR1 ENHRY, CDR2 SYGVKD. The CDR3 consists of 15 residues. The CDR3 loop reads CAISVTQREGGEQYF. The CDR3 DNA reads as TGTGCCATCAGTGTCACCCAGCGGGAAGGGGGCGAGCAGTACTTC.

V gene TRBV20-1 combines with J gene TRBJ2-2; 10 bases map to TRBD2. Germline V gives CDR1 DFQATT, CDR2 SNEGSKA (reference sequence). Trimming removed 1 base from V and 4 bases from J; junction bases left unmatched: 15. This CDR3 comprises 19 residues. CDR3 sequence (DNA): TGCAGTGCTAGAGTATTTGTTGGGCTAGCGGGAGACGTCACCGGGGAGCTGTTTTTT. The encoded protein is CSARVFVGLAGDVTGELFF.

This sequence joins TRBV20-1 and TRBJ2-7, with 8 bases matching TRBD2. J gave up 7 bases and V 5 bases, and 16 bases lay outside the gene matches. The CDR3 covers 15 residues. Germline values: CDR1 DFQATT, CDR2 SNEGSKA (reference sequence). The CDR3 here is CSASRRPGGSGEQYF. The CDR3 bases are TGCAGTGCTTCCAGAAGGCCGGGAGGGTCGGGGGAGCAGTACTTC.

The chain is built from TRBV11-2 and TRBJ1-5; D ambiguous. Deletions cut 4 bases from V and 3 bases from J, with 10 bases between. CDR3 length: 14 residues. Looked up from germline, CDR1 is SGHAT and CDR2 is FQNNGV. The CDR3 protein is CASSSGLFNQPQHF. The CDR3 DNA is TGTGCCAGCAGCTCTGGACTTTTCAATCAGCCCCAGCATTTT.

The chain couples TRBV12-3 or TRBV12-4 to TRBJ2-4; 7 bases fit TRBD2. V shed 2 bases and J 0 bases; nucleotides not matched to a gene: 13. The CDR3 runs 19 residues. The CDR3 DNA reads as TGTGCCAGCAGTTTATTCACCCAAAGGGAGGGTCTAGCCAAAAACATTCAGTACTTC. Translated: CASSLFTQREGLAKNIQYF.

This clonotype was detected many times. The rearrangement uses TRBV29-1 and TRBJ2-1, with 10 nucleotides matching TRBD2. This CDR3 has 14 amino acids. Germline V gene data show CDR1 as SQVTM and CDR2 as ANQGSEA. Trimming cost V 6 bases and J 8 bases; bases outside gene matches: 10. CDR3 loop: CSVRVEGLAYEQFF. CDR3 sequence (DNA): TGCAGCGTCCGAGTGGAGGGACTAGCGTATGAGCAGTTCTTC.

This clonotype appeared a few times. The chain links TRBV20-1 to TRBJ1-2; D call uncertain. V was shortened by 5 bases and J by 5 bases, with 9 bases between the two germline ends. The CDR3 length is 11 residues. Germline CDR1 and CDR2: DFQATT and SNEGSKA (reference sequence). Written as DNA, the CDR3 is TGCAGTGCTCTGACGAATTATGGCTACACCTTC. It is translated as CSALTNYGYTF.

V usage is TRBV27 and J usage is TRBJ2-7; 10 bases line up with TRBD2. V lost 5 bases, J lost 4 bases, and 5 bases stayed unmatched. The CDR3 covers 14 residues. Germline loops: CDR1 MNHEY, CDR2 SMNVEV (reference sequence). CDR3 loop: CASSRTSGKYEQYF. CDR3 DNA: TGTGCCAGCAGTCGTACTAGCGGGAAATACGAGCAGTACTTC.